This T cell receptor (beta chain) was profiled in a study of cytomegalovirus exposure and HLA in healthy donors. Points from the study as a whole: At a 0.05 false discovery rate, a later analysis found some 17,000 TCR beta sequences to be associated with HLA alleles. Being productive about 87% or about 30% of the time was typical of most TCR beta V segments in an earlier analysis. V- and J-gene trimming in TCR beta was tied to a missense DCLRE1C variant by an analysis performed later. Accurate HLA-A and HLA-B prediction from TCR beta sequences was reported for most subjects.

As for this clone: As yet, its antigen is unknown.

The length of the CDR3 is 13 residues. V was pared by 11 bases and J by 4 bases, with 17 bases between. Germline-derived CDR1 and CDR2 are SNHLY and FYNNEI. 60 Vbeta and 13 Jbeta primers were used in PCR. Repertoires were generated with immunoSEQ multiplex PCR, while TCRdb's copy carries only in-frame clones and drops some. The sample yields around 130,000 clones, about 81% seen once. The source is a woman aged 40 to 50 in good health and CMV-seropositive. The chain is built from TRBV2 and TRBJ1-1; the D gene is possibly TRBD1 (5 bases). Sample: PBMCs. The CDR3 loop is CAGWLGGGTEAFF. In nucleotides, the CDR3 is TGTGCCGGGTGGCTGGGGGGGGGCACTGAAGCTTTCTTT.